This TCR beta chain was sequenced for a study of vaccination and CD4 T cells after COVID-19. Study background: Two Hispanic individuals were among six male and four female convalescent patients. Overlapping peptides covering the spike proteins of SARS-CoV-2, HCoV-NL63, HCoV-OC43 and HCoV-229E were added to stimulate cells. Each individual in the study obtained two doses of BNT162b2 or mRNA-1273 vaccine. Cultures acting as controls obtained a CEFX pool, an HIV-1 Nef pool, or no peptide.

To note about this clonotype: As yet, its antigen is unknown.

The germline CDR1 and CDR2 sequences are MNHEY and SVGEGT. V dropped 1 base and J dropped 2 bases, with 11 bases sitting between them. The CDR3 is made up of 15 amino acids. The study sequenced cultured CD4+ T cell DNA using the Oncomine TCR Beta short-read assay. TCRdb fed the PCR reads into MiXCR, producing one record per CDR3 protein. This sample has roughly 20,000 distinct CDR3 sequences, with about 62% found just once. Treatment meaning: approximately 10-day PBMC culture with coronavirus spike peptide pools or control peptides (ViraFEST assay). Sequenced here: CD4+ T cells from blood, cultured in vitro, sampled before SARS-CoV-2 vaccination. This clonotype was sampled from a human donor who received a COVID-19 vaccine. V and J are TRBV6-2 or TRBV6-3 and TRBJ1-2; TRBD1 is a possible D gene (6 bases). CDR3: CASSYLDQGNYGYTF. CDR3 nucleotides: TGTGCCAGCAGTTACTTGGACCAGGGGAACTATGGCTACACCTTC.